The 15 T cell receptor beta chains below come from one sample, sequenced in a study of cytomegalovirus exposure and HLA in healthy donors (dated by TCRdb to about 2017). Library preparation was by the immunoSEQ multiplex PCR assay. For the multiplex PCR, a mixture combining 60 forward primers for TCR Vbeta segments and 13 reverse primers for TCR Jbeta segments was used. Here the immuneACCESS table is served through TCRdb, limited to in-frame sequences with V and J called. Missing clones are a known gap in these copies; in checked studies unresolved V genes cover under half, and the rest lacks a known reason. The sample includes about 160,000 clones, with 60% to 80% observed a single time. In total, the top ten clones hold 0.98% of the sample. The material sequenced was PBMCs. The receptors come from a woman in her forties or fifties in good health and CMV-seropositive.

The genes are TRBV7-9 and TRBJ2-3, with D tentatively TRBD1 (5 bases). Trimming removed 1 base from V and 6 bases from J, with 14 bases in between. The CDR3 is 15 residues long. CDR1 and CDR2 from the germline V gene are SEHNR and FQNEAQ (reference sequence). CDR3 coding DNA: TGTGCCAGCAGCTTAGATTGGCAGGGCGCTGATACGCAGTATTTT. Protein: CASSLDWQGADTQYF.

The rearrangement joins TRBV7-9 to TRBJ2-3, with unresolved D. There are 17 residues in the CDR3. Germline assignment: CDR1 SEHNR and CDR2 FQNEAQ (reference sequence). Trimming removed 4 bases from V and 0 bases from J, with 17 bases in between. In DNA form, the CDR3 reads TGTGCCAGCAGCTCCTCCTTAGCTGGTGATAGCACAGATACGCAGTATTTT. This gives the protein CASSSSLAGDSTDTQYF.

The chain uses TRBV6-4 and TRBJ1-5; D not resolved. V dropped 5 bases and J dropped 4 bases, with 9 bases sitting between them. CDR3 length: 13 amino acids. Germline loops: CDR1 MRHNA, CDR2 SNTAGT. The DNA of the CDR3 is TGTGCCAGCAGTCCCGAGGAGAATCAGCCCCAGCATTTT. Protein product: CASSPEENQPQHF.

V usage is TRBV7-2 and J usage is TRBJ2-7; 8 nucleotides line up with TRBD2. CDR1 SGHTA and CDR2 FQGNSA come from the germline V gene. V trimming: 5 bases; J trimming: 2 bases; junction bases outside the gene matches: 8. CDR3 size: 15 residues. The CDR3 loop reads CASSPISGGAYEQYF. The CDR3 DNA follows: TGTGCCAGCAGCCCGATCTCCGGGGGGGCCTACGAGCAGTACTTC.

The chain combines TRBV5-1 with TRBJ2-7, with 9 bases matching TRBD1. From germline, CDR1 is SGHRS and CDR2 YFSETQ. The CDR3 totals 16 residues. The J segment lost 1 base and the V segment lost 4 bases, leaving 9 bases of the junction unmatched. CDR3 DNA sequence: TGCGCCAGCAGCCCCGCGGGACAGGGAAGATCCTACGAGCAGTACTTC. Translating gives CASSPAGQGRSYEQYF.

V usage is TRBV25-1 and J usage is TRBJ2-3, with TRBD1 matching 8 bases. The CDR3 loop spans 15 amino acids. The J segment lost 6 bases and the V segment lost 2 bases, leaving 7 bases of the junction unmatched. The germline gives CDR1 MGHDK, CDR2 SYGVNS. CDR3 coding DNA: TGTGCCAGCAGTGAACAGGGGGCCTTTTCGGATACGCAGTATTTT. This sequence encodes CASSEQGAFSDTQYF.

The chain is built from TRBV7-9 and TRBJ1-1, with TRBD1 as a possible D gene (5 bases). The germline V gene encodes CDR1 SEHNR and CDR2 FQNEAQ (reference sequence). The V and J ends lost 3 bases and 1 base respectively, with 9 bases between them. The CDR3 totals 14 residues. In nucleotides, the CDR3 is TGTGCCAGCAGCTTGGGGGGGTCGAACACTGAAGCTTTCTTT. This encodes CASSLGGSNTEAFF.

This chain connects TRBV28 to TRBJ1-6; D unclear. Germline V CDR1 and CDR2: MDHEN, SYDVKM. V lost 4 bases to trimming and J lost 14 bases, with 12 bases between them. This CDR3 region has 12 residues. The CDR3 sequence: CASSSPKGALHF. The CDR3, as DNA: TGTGCCAGCAGTTCCCCGAAGGGAGCCCTCCACTTT.

The rearrangement links TRBV7-2 to TRBJ2-3; possible D gene TRBD2, 5 bases. This CDR3 region has 15 residues. V was clipped by 5 bases and J by 0 bases, with 12 bases between them. Germline V gene sequence: CDR1 SGHTA, CDR2 FQGNSA. The CDR3 region is CASSPRTGSTDTQYF. The DNA of the CDR3 is TGTGCCAGCAGCCCCCGGACGGGGAGCACAGATACGCAGTATTTT.

The rearrangement joins TRBV2 to TRBJ1-5; D remains unclear. Germline-derived CDR1 and CDR2 are SNHLY and FYNNEI. CDR3 size: 14 residues. Between the trimmed V and J ends, which lost 6 bases and 4 bases, there was a span of 13 bases. CDR3 sequence: CASRADGRNQPQHF. Written as DNA, the CDR3 is TGTGCCAGCAGAGCGGACGGGAGGAATCAGCCCCAGCATTTT.

In its sample, this clone was seen a few times. V gene TRBV7-2 combines with J gene TRBJ1-2; TRBD1 is a possible D gene (6 bases). The germline gives CDR1 SGHTA, CDR2 FQGNSA. Trimming took off 1 base at V and 2 bases at J, with 14 bases between the two ends. This CDR3 has 16 amino acids. CDR3 region: CASSLDLGTPNYGYTF. The CDR3 nucleotides read TGTGCCAGCAGCTTAGACCTCGGGACACCAAACTATGGCTACACCTTC.

This sequence joins TRBV28 and TRBJ1-1; TRBD1 is a possible D gene (6 bases). Germline V gene sequence: CDR1 MDHEN, CDR2 SYDVKM. The length of the CDR3 is 13 residues. The V gene lost 6 bases and the J gene lost 4 bases, with 12 bases spanning the gap. The CDR3 sequence: CASRDSSTTEAFF. The CDR3 DNA reads TGTGCCAGCAGGGACAGTTCGACCACTGAAGCTTTCTTT.

The J gene is TRBJ2-7, the V gene TRBV6-1; 10 bases align to TRBD1. CDR1 is MNHNS, CDR2 SASEGT, per germline. The CDR3 has 15 amino acids. The junction had 3 bases not matched to a gene; V was cut back by 1 base and J by 3 bases. CDR3 sequence reads: CASSEGTGGGYEQYF. CDR3 sequence (DNA): TGTGCCAGCAGTGAAGGGACAGGGGGAGGCTACGAGCAGTACTTC.

The chain has TRBV5-6 and TRBJ2-4; D is perhaps TRBD1 (6 bases). The germline V gene has CDR1 SGHDT and CDR2 YYEEEE. The length of the CDR3 is 14 residues. The germline V and J ends were trimmed by 4 bases and 6 bases, with 14 bases remaining between them. CDR3 protein: CASSPTTGLNIQYF. The CDR3 nucleotides read TGTGCCAGCAGCCCTACGACAGGTTTAAACATTCAGTACTTC.

The CDR3 reads CASSLDPDRGLKAFF. In DNA, the CDR3 is TGTGCCAGCAGCTTAGACCCGGACAGGGGGCTTAAAGCTTTCTTT. The chain carries TRBV6-5 and TRBJ1-1, with 11 bases that match TRBD1. Trimming took 6 bases from V and 9 from J; bases not matched to a gene: 12. Germline loops: CDR1 MNHEY, CDR2 SVGAGI. CDR3 length equals 15 residues.